Following are 8 T cell receptor beta chains from one sample sequenced in a study of blood T cell repertoires in COVID-19. The protocol was immunoSEQ multiplex PCR, while the TCRdb copy is restricted to in-frame clones and leaves out a portion. The data contain 280,000 or so clones, 90% of them singletons. Sequencing used PBMCs or T cells enriched from blood (not recorded which). The receptor source for this set is a woman under 30 with acute COVID-19.

The rearrangement links TRBV7-3 to TRBJ2-2; maybe TRBD2 (5 bases). This CDR3 has 14 residues. Germline V gives CDR1 SGHTA, CDR2 FQGTGA. V lost 5 bases and J 10 bases, leaving 17 bases between the germline ends. The CDR3 region is CASSPGRGLEELFF. The CDR3 coding sequence is TGTGCCAGCAGCCCCGGACGGGGTCTTGAGGAGCTGTTTTTT.

This chain joins TRBV18 and TRBJ1-4, with 10 bases that match TRBD1. The CDR3 totals 15 residues. Trimming at V came to 6 bases and at J to 7 bases, leaving 8 bases not matched to a gene. Germline V gene lookup returns CDR1 KGHSH and CDR2 LQKENI. CDR3 protein: CASSDRQGAVEKLFF. CDR3 nucleotides: TGTGCCAGCTCCGATAGACAGGGGGCTGTTGAAAAACTGTTTTTT.

V and J are TRBV5-4 and TRBJ2-7; 10 bases align to TRBD2. Germline lookup yields CDR1 SGHNT and CDR2 YYREEE (reference sequence). This CDR3 has 17 residues. The trim removed 3 bases at V and 3 bases at J, leaving 12 bases unmatched. CDR3 region: CASSSSALAGVGYEQYF. In DNA form, the CDR3 reads TGTGCCAGCAGCTCCTCGGCTCTAGCGGGAGTTGGCTACGAGCAGTACTTC. Drawing the rest from reference TRBV5-4 and TRBJ2-7, the complete variable domain is ETGVTQSPTHLIKTRGQQVTLRCSSQSGHNTVSWYQQALGQGPQFIFQYYREEENGRGNFPPRFSGLQFPNYSSELNVNALELDDSALYLCASSSSALAGVGYEQYFGPGTRLTVT.

The chain links TRBV10-1 to TRBJ2-4; 7 positions match TRBD1. J gave up 0 bases and V 4 bases, and 0 bases lay outside the gene matches. From germline, CDR1 is WNHNN and CDR2 SYGVQD (reference sequence). CDR3 size: 14 residues. The CDR3 DNA follows: TGCGCCAGCAGTGGGACAGGAGCCAAAAACATTCAGTACTTC. Residues: CASSGTGAKNIQYF.

This chain links TRBV28 with TRBJ1-1; 7 positions match TRBD1. The CDR3 spans 15 residues. J was trimmed by 3 bases and V by 5 bases; bases with no gene match: 9. Germline V CDR1 and CDR2: MDHEN, SYDVKM. CDR3 region: CASSPGDSSYTEAFF. CDR3 coding DNA: TGTGCCAGCAGTCCGGGGGACAGTAGTTACACTGAAGCTTTCTTT. The full variable domain, in which reference TRBV28 and TRBJ1-1 provide the parts outside the CDR3, is DVKVTQSSRYLVKRTGEKVFLECVQDMDHENMFWYRQDPGLGLRLIYFSYDVKMKEKGDIPEGYSVSREKKERFSLILESASTNQTSMYLCASSPGDSSYTEAFFGQGTRLTVV.

The genes are TRBV19 and TRBJ2-1; 7 nucleotides line up with TRBD2. The J segment lost 1 base and the V segment lost 3 bases, leaving 0 bases of the junction unmatched. CDR1 and CDR2 (germline): LNHDA, SQIVND (reference sequence). The CDR3 totals 14 residues. The CDR3 sequence: CASSMRGSYNEQFF. Here the CDR3 DNA reads TGTGCCAGTAGTATGCGGGGGTCCTACAATGAGCAGTTCTTC. The full variable domain, its missing parts supplied by reference TRBV19 and TRBJ2-1, is DGGITQSPKYLFRKEGQNVTLSCEQNLNHDAMYWYRQDPGQGLRLIYYSQIVNDFQKGDIAEGYSVSREKKESFPLTVTSAQKNPTAFYLCASSMRGSYNEQFFGPGTRLTVL.

The CDR3 region has the DNA TGTGCCTGGAGGCAGGGGTTTGCAACTAATGAAAAACTGTTTTTT. This gives the protein CAWRQGFATNEKLFF. The chain links TRBV30 to TRBJ1-4; maybe TRBD1 (6 bases). Trimming removed 3 bases from V and 0 bases from J, with 11 bases in between. Per germline, CDR1 GTSNPN and CDR2 SVGIG (reference sequence). The CDR3 totals 15 residues.

V gene TRBV27 combines with J gene TRBJ2-1; 13 bases map to TRBD2. With 5 bases clipped from V and 0 bases from J, the junction kept 10 bases outside the gene matches. The CDR3 runs 19 residues. CDR1 and CDR2 from the germline V gene are MNHEY and SMNVEV (reference sequence). The CDR3 spells CASSTVPGLAGNSYNEQFF. Here the CDR3 DNA reads TGTGCCAGCAGTACCGTCCCGGGACTAGCGGGGAACTCCTACAATGAGCAGTTCTTC.